Detailed here is one T cell receptor beta chain. The data were taken from a study of blood T cell repertoires in COVID-19. Donors were grouped by their self-reported clinical history. TCRdb's copy holds only in-frame clones and misses some; the assay was immunoSEQ multiplex PCR. The table includes around 50,000 clones, approximately 78% detected once. Trimming removed 2 bases from V and 7 bases from J, with 6 bases in between. The CDR3 loop spans 12 amino acids. Sample: PBMCs or T cells enriched from blood (not recorded which). The chain is built from TRBV12-3 or TRBV12-4 and TRBJ2-1, with D unclear. The receptor was isolated from a woman aged 45-60 years with acute COVID-19. The CDR3 bases are TGTGCCAGCAGTTTAATTCGGAATGAGCAGTTCTTC. Protein sequence: CASSLIRNEQFF.